The next 18 T cell receptor beta chains were all read from a single sample in a study of cytomegalovirus exposure and HLA in healthy donors. Amplification used 60 Vbeta primers and 13 Jbeta primers. Clones were sequenced by immunoSEQ multiplex PCR, and TCRdb holds only the in-frame ones, with some missing. The sample lists 100,000 to 150,000 clones, about 79% occurring once. Sequencing input: PBMCs. These receptor sequences come from a man aged 45-60 years in good health and CMV-seronegative.

The gene calls are TRBV5-6 and TRBJ2-7; D call uncertain. V gave up 4 bases and J gave up 4 bases, with 9 bases separating them. From germline, CDR1 is SGHDT and CDR2 YYEEEE. The CDR3 sequence is 12 residues long. The CDR3 nucleotides are TGTGCCAGCAGCCGTCCGGGTTACGAGCAGTACGTC. Translation: CASSRPGYEQYV.

The J gene is TRBJ2-7, the V gene TRBV7-2; the D is unclear. CDR1 is SGHTA and CDR2 is FQGNSA in the germline V gene. Trimming removed 1 base at V and 3 bases at J, with 10 bases between. CDR3 size: 14 residues. DNA for the CDR3: TGTGCCAGCAGCTTAGTGGCCCCTCGCTACGAGCAGTACTTC. Amino acids: CASSLVAPRYEQYF.

CDR3 sequence reads: CASSIGGFNYGYTF. Here the CDR3 DNA reads TGTGCCAGTAGTATTGGAGGTTTTAACTATGGCTACACCTTC. The chain links TRBV19 to TRBJ1-2; no definite D call. The V gene's germline CDR1 is LNHDA and CDR2 SQIVND (reference sequence). CDR3 length: 14 amino acids. The germline V and J ends were trimmed by 3 bases and 1 base, with 9 bases remaining between them.

The sample holds a few counts of this clone. The chain is built from TRBV6-5 and TRBJ2-1; 8 bases match TRBD2. Germline loops: CDR1 MNHEY, CDR2 SVGAGI. Unmatched junction bases numbered 2, after V lost 0 bases and J lost 1 base. There are 16 residues in the CDR3. CDR3 protein: CASSYSGGGSYNEQFF. CDR3 nucleotides: TGTGCCAGCAGTTACTCTGGCGGGGGGTCCTACAATGAGCAGTTCTTC.

The rearrangement links TRBV5-4 to TRBJ2-1; TRBD2 aligns across 12 bases. CDR1 SGHNT and CDR2 YYREEE come from the germline V gene (reference sequence). The CDR3 has 16 residues. The trim removed 5 bases at V and 3 bases at J, leaving 6 bases unmatched. The CDR3 here is CASSSGLAGHYNEQFF. The CDR3 DNA sequence: TGTGCCAGCAGTTCAGGACTAGCGGGGCACTACAATGAGCAGTTCTTC.

The chain has TRBV6-5 and TRBJ1-2; 8 bases fit TRBD1. The CDR3 sequence is 16 residues long. Trimming removed 2 bases from V and 0 bases from J; junction bases left unmatched: 5. CDR1 is MNHEY and CDR2 is SVGAGI in the germline V gene. The DNA of the CDR3 is TGTGCCAGCAGTTACCAGACAGGGGAGCCTAACTATGGCTACACCTTC. This gives the protein CASSYQTGEPNYGYTF.

This clone was recorded a few times. This chain joins TRBV5-5 and TRBJ2-7; TRBD2 matches 8 bases. The CDR3 extends over 15 amino acids. Per the germline V gene, CDR1 is SGHKS and CDR2 is YYEKEE (reference sequence). V shed 6 bases, J shed 1 base, and the junction held 9 bases outside the gene matches. CDR3: CASIKGAGGSYEQYF. The CDR3 coding sequence is TGTGCCAGCATCAAAGGGGCGGGGGGATCCTACGAGCAGTACTTC.

Comments on this clone: One end of the junction is discordant with germline, which a read error may explain. The V and J genes are TRBV13 and TRBJ2-1, with 8 bases that match TRBD1. This CDR3 region has 15 residues. Germline assignment: CDR1 PRHDT and CDR2 FYEKMQ (reference sequence). The CDR3 DNA is TGTGCCAGCAGCCTAGGACAGGGCTCCTACAATGAGCAGTTCTTC. It codes for CASSLGQGSYNEQFF.

The CDR3 DNA reads as TGCAGTGCCCGTCGTAATCCTGAAGCTTTCTTT. It translates to CSARRNPEAFF. The chain employs TRBV20-1 and TRBJ1-1; D is ambiguous. The V end lost 6 bases, the J end lost 6 bases, and 11 bases lay between the germline ends. CDR1 is DFQATT, CDR2 SNEGSKA, per germline (reference sequence). There are 11 residues in the CDR3.

The chain recombines TRBV5-4 with TRBJ1-1; D not certain. The length of the CDR3 is 12 residues. Germline V CDR1 and CDR2: SGHNT, YYREEE (reference sequence). The V end was cut by 2 bases, the J end by 0 bases, with 2 bases between. CDR3 nucleotide sequence: TGTGCCAGCAGCTTCTTGAACACTGAAGCTTTCTTT. Its translation: CASSFLNTEAFF.

The J gene is TRBJ1-5, the V gene TRBV5-6, with D perhaps matching TRBD1 (6 bases). The V gene lost 4 bases and the J gene lost 5 bases, with 13 bases spanning the gap. The CDR3 has 14 amino acids. CDR1 is SGHDT and CDR2 is YYEEEE in the germline V gene. The CDR3 region is CASSGGRGDQPQHF. The CDR3 bases are TGTGCCAGCAGCGGGGGCAGGGGAGATCAGCCCCAGCATTTT.

The chain links TRBV5-1 to TRBJ2-5, with TRBD2 matching over 13 bases. CDR1 is SGHRS, CDR2 YFSETQ, per germline. The ends lost 5 bases at V and 2 bases at J; junction bases unmatched: 18. The CDR3 spans 20 residues. The CDR3 reads CASSSLPGLAGQTTQETQYF. The CDR3 coding sequence is TGCGCCAGCAGTTCCCTCCCGGGACTAGCGGGGCAAACTACACAAGAGACCCAGTACTTC.

This chain joins TRBV10-3 and TRBJ1-1; D may be TRBD1 (6 bases). The CDR3 runs to 15 residues. The V gene lost 6 bases and the J gene lost 1 base, with 15 bases spanning the gap. From germline, CDR1 is ENHRY and CDR2 SYGVKD. The CDR3 sequence is CAIRERQETNTEAFF. The CDR3 bases are TGTGCCATCAGAGAACGACAGGAGACGAACACTGAAGCTTTCTTT.

There are a few counts of this clone. The chain has TRBV7-9 and TRBJ2-7; no reliable D call. Looked up from germline, CDR1 is SEHNR and CDR2 is FQNEAQ (reference sequence). Trimming took 1 base from V and 6 from J, leaving 10 bases between them. The CDR3 length is 13 residues. In DNA form, the CDR3 reads TGTGCCAGCAGCTTAGACAGTTACGGCGAGCAGTACGTC. Residues: CASSLDSYGEQYV.

The chain links TRBV5-1 to TRBJ1-1; D uncertain. The CDR3 has 14 residues. Germline CDR1 SGHRS, CDR2 YFSETQ. V was cut by 4 bases and J by 1 base, with 11 bases left in between. The CDR3 loop is CASSGQTTNTEAFF. The CDR3 DNA is TGCGCCAGCAGCGGGCAGACTACGAACACTGAAGCTTTCTTT.

The CDR3 spells CAWSSSGQGGEKLFF. CDR3 DNA: TGTGCCTGGAGTTCCTCCGGACAGGGAGGTGAAAAACTGTTTTTT. V and J are TRBV30 and TRBJ1-4; TRBD1 agrees at 8 bases. Per the germline V gene, CDR1 is GTSNPN and CDR2 is SVGIG (reference sequence). V trimming: 2 bases; J trimming: 7 bases; junction bases outside the gene matches: 9. This CDR3 has 15 amino acids.

This clone was counted only a few times. CDR3 sequence: CASLAWEATNEKLFF. Here the CDR3 DNA reads TGTGCCAGCTTGGCCTGGGAGGCAACTAATGAAAAACTGTTTTTT. The chain links TRBV19 to TRBJ1-4; D unresolved. V was pared by 9 bases and J by 0 bases, with 14 bases between. The CDR3 covers 15 residues. Germline V gene lookup returns CDR1 LNHDA and CDR2 SQIVND (reference sequence).

This chain links TRBV7-3 with TRBJ2-7, with 9 bases matching TRBD1. V shed 1 base, J shed 0 bases, and the junction held 19 bases outside the gene matches. Germline assignment: CDR1 SGHTA and CDR2 FQGTGA. The CDR3 has 21 residues. CDR3 residues: CASSLMGQGFGGARSSYEQYF. CDR3 DNA: TGTGCCAGCAGCTTAATGGGACAGGGTTTTGGTGGTGCGAGAAGCTCCTACGAGCAGTACTTC.